The T cell receptor (beta chain) under discussion was sequenced for a study of OX40 agonist ivuxolimab in advanced cancers. Study-level points and caveats: Undetermined was the antigen specificity of the expanded peripheral T cells.

Comments on this clone: No antigen is known for it.

CDR1 SEHNR and CDR2 FQNEAQ come from the germline V gene (reference sequence). The CDR3 extends over 13 amino acids. Trimming stripped 1 base from V and 8 bases from J, with 12 bases between. Here immunoSEQ multiplex PCR was the method, and the copy in TCRdb shows in-frame clones only, minus some. Seen here are 50,000 or so clones, approximately 88% observed once, and the top ten hold around 3.2%. The input for sequencing was CD4+ or CD8+ T cells sorted from blood, taken in a trial of the OX40 agonist ivuxolimab. The chain employs TRBV7-9 and TRBJ2-7; D gene ambiguous. This sequence was found in an adult with an advanced solid tumor such as melanoma, head and neck, liver or kidney cancer. CDR3 residues: CASSLVSGQKQYF. The CDR3 DNA sequence: TGTGCCAGCAGCTTAGTTTCCGGGCAAAAGCAGTACTTC.